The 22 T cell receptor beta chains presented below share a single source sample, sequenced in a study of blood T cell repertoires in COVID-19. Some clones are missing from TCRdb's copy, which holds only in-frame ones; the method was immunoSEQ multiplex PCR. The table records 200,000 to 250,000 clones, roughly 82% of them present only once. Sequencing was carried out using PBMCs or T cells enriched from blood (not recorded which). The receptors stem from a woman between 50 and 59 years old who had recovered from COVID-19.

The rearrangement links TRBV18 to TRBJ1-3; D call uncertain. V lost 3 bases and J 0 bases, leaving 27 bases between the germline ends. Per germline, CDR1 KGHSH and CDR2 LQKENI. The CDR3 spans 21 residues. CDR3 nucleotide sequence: TGTGCCAGCTCACCGGAAGGACCTGGACTATCCCAACGATCCTCTGGAAACACCATATATTTT. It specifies CASSPEGPGLSQRSSGNTIYF.

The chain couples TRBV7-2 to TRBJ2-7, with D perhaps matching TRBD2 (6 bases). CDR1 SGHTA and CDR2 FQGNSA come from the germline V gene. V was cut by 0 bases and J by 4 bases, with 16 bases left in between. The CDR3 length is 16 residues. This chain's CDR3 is CASSLAATSLSYEQYF. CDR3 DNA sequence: TGTGCCAGCAGCTTAGCGGCTACTAGCCTATCGTACGAGCAGTACTTC.

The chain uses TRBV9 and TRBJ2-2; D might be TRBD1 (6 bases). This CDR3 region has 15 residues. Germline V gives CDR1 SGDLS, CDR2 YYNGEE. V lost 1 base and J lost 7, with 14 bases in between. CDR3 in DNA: TGTGCCAGCAGCGTACAGGACAGTTCGATCGGGGAGCTGTTTTTT. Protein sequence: CASSVQDSSIGELFF.

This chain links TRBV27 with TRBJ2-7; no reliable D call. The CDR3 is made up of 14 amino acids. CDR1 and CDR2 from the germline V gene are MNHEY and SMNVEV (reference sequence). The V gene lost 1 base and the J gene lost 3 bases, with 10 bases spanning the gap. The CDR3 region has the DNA TGTGCCAGCAGTTTATTATCCTCCTACTACGAGCAGTACTTC. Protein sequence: CASSLLSSYYEQYF.

CDR3 coding DNA: TGCGCCAGCAGCTCCCGGGACATAAATGAAAAACTGTTTTTT. Residues: CASSSRDINEKLFF. The rearrangement links TRBV5-1 to TRBJ1-4; tentatively, D is TRBD1 (6 bases). V lost 3 bases and J lost 5, with 11 bases in between. In germline, CDR1 is SGHRS, CDR2 YFSETQ. The CDR3 extends over 14 amino acids.

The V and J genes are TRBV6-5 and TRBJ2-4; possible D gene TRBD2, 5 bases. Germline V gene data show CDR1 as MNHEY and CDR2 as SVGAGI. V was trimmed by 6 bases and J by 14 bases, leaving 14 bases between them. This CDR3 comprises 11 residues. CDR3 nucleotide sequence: TGTGCCAGCAGGGGAGTTAATAATGAGTACTTC. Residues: CASRGVNNEYF.

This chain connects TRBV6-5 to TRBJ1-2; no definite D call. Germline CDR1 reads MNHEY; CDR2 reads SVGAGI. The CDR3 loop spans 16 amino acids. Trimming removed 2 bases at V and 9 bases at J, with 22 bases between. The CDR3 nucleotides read TGTGCCAGCAGTTACGCCCGGAGGACGGGTTCGACGAGCTACACCTTC. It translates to CASSYARRTGSTSYTF.

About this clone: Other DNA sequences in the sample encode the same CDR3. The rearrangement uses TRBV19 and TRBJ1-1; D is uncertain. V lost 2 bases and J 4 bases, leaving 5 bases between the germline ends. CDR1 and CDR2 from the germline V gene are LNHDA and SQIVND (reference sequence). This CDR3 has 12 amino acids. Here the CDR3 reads CASSIRSTEAFF. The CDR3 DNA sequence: TGTGCCAGTAGTATAAGGAGCACTGAAGCTTTCTTT.

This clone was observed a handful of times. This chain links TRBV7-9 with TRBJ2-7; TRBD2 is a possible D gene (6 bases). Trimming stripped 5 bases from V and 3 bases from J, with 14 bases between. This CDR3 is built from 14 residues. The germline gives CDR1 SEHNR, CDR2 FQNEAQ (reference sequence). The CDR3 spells CASSPPMEGYEQYF. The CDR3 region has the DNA TGTGCCAGCAGCCCCCCGATGGAGGGCTACGAGCAGTACTTC.

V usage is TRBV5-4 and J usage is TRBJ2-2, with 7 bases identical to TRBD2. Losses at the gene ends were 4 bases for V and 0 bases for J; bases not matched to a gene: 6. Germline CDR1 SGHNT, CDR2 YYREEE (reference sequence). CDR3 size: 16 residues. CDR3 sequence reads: CASSHGRGANTGELFF. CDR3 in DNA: TGTGCCAGCAGCCATGGGAGGGGAGCGAACACCGGGGAGCTGTTTTTT.

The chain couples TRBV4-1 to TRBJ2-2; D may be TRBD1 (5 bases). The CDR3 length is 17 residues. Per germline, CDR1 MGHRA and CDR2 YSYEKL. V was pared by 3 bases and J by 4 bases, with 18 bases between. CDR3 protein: CASSQGPQWASTGELFF. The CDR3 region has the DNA TGCGCCAGCAGCCAGGGGCCGCAGTGGGCGAGCACCGGGGAGCTGTTTTTT.

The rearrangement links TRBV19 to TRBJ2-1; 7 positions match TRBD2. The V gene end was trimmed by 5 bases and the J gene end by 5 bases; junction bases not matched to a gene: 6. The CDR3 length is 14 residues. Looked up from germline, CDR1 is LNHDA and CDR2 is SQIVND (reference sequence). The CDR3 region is CASSRGDYNNEQFF. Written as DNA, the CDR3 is TGTGCCAGTAGTCGGGGGGATTACAACAATGAGCAGTTCTTC.

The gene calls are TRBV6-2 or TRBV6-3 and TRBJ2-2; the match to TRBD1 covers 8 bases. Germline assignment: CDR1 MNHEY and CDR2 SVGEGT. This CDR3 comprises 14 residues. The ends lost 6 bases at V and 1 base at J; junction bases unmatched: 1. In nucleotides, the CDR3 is TGTGCCAGCAGCACAGGGGGGAACACCGGGGAGCTGTTTTTT. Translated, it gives CASSTGGNTGELFF.

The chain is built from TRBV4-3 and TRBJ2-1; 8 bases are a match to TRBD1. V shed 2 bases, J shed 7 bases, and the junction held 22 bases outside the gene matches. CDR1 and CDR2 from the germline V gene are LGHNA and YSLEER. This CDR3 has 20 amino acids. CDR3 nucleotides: TGCGCCAGCAGCCAAAATTCGGGATTTATGACAGGGGCTGAGCCGAATGAGCAGTTCTTC. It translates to CASSQNSGFMTGAEPNEQFF.

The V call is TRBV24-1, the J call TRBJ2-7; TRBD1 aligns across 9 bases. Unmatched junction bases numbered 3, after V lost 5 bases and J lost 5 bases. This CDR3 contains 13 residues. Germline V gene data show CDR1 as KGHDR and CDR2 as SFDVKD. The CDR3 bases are TGTGCCACCAGTGGGGACAGGGATCACGAGCAGTACTTC. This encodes CATSGDRDHEQYF.

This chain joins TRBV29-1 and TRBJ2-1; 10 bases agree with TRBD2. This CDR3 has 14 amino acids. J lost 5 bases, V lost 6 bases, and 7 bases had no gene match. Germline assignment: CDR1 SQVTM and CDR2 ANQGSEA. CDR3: CSVKTSGPNNEQFF. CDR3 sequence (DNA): TGCAGCGTCAAGACTAGCGGGCCTAACAATGAGCAGTTCTTC.

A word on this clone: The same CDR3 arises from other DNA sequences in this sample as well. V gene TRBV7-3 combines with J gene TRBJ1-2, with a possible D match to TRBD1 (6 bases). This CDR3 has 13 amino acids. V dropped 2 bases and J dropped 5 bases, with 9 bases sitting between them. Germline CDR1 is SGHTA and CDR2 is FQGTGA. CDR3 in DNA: TGTGCCAGCAGCTTAGGGCAGGGGTATGGCTACACCTTC. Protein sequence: CASSLGQGYGYTF.

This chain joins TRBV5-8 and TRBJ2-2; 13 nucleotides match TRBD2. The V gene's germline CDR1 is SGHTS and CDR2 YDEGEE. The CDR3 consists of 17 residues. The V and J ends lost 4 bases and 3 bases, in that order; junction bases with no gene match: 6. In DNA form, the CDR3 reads TGTGCCAGCAGCCGGGGACTAGCGGGAATGGACACCGGGGAGCTGTTTTTT. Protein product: CASSRGLAGMDTGELFF.

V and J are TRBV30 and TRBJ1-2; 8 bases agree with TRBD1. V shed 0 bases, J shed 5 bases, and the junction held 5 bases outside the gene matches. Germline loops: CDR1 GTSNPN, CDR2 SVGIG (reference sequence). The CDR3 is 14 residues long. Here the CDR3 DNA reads TGTGCCTGGAGTGTACAACAGGGGGTGTATGGCTACACCTTC. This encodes CAWSVQQGVYGYTF. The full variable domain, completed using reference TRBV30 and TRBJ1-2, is SQTIHQWPATLVQPVGSPLSLECTVEGTSNPNLYWYRQAAGRGLQLLFYSVGIGQISSEVPQNLSASRPQDRQFILSSKKLLLSDSGFYLCAWSVQQGVYGYTFGSGTRLTVV.

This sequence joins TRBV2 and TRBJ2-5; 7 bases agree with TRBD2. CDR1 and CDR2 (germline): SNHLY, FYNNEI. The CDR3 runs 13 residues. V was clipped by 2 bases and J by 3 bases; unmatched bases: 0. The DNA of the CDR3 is TGTGCCAGCAGTGAACTAGCGGAAGAGACCCAGTACTTC. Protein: CASSELAEETQYF.

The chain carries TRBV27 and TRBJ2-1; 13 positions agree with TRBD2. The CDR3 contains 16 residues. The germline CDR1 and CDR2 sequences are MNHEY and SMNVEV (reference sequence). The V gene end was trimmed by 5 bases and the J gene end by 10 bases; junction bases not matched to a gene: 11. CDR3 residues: CASSTVLAGGLREQFF. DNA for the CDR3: TGTGCCAGCAGTACTGTACTAGCGGGGGGGCTTCGAGAGCAGTTCTTC.

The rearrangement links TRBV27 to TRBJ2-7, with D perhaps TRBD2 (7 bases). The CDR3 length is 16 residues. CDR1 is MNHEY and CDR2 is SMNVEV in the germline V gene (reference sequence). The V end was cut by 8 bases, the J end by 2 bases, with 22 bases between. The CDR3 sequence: CASVPRGGLTAYEQYF. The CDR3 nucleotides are TGTGCCAGCGTCCCCCGCGGGGGCCTCACTGCCTACGAGCAGTACTTC.